Each of the 8 T cell receptor beta chains below was sequenced from the same sample in a study of shared clonotypes between healthy human individuals. Using immunoSEQ multiplex PCR, the repertoire was profiled, and TCRdb retains in-frame clones only, with some absent. The sample has about 360,000 clones; less than 85% are singletons. The sample taken for sequencing was memory CD4+ T cells sorted from blood. Documented subset: CD45RA-negative fraction. The receptors shown here come from a young man in good health.

This chain connects TRBV30 to TRBJ2-2; no reliable D call. The CDR3 runs 14 residues. V gave up 4 bases and J gave up 3 bases, with 12 bases separating them. The V gene's germline CDR1 is GTSNPN and CDR2 SVGIG (reference sequence). CDR3 sequence reads: CAWKITADTGELFF. The CDR3 nucleotides read TGTGCCTGGAAGATCACTGCGGACACCGGGGAGCTGTTTTTT.

In the case of this clone: One junction end disagrees with the germline gene, perhaps due to a read error. V gene TRBV18 combines with J gene TRBJ1-4; 12 nucleotides line up with TRBD1. Germline loops: CDR1 KGHSH, CDR2 LQKENI. CDR3 size: 12 residues. In nucleotides, the CDR3 is TGTGCCAGCTCAACGGGACAGGGGGCGGCGATTTTT. Translating it yields CASSTGQGAAIF.

This sequence joins TRBV4-1 and TRBJ2-7; D uncertain. CDR1 is MGHRA, CDR2 YSYEKL, per germline. Trimming shortened V by 3 bases and J by 2 bases, and 14 bases separated the two germline ends. The length of the CDR3 is 15 residues. The CDR3: CASSHPPERTYEQYF. Here the CDR3 DNA reads TGCGCCAGCAGCCACCCCCCCGAGCGAACCTACGAGCAGTACTTC.

The CDR3 region is CASSFLGGATNEKLFF. CDR3 in DNA: TGTGCCAGCAGCTTTTTAGGCGGAGCAACTAATGAAAAACTGTTTTTT. The chain carries TRBV7-9 and TRBJ1-4; D gene ambiguous. The CDR3 spans 16 residues. Between the trimmed V and J ends, which lost 3 bases and 0 bases, there was a span of 11 bases. Germline V lookup: CDR1 SEHNR, CDR2 FQNEAQ (reference sequence).

This chain links TRBV25-1 with TRBJ2-1, with D unclear. Looked up from germline, CDR1 is MGHDK and CDR2 is SYGVNS. The CDR3 contains 12 residues. The V end was cut by 4 bases, the J end by 6 bases, with 7 bases between. The CDR3 region has the DNA TGTGCCAGCAGTGTGTTCGGCAATGAGCAGTTCTTC. This sequence encodes CASSVFGNEQFF.

The V call is TRBV5-1, the J call TRBJ1-1, with D perhaps matching TRBD1 (5 bases). Trimming cost V 3 bases and J 0 bases, with 15 bases left between them. The germline gives CDR1 SGHRS, CDR2 YFSETQ. This CDR3 is built from 16 residues. CDR3 region: CASSWGDGDMNTEAFF. The CDR3 nucleotides read TGCGCCAGCAGCTGGGGGGACGGAGACATGAACACTGAAGCTTTCTTT.

CDR3 in DNA: TGCAGCGTTGATACGGACAGGATAGGCACTGGGCACCCGACGTACTATGGCTACACCTTC. Amino acids: CSVDTDRIGTGHPTYYGYTF. This rearrangement joins TRBV29-1 to TRBJ1-2; 7 nucleotides agree with TRBD1. The ends lost 3 bases at V and 3 bases at J; junction bases unmatched: 25. Germline CDR1 and CDR2: SQVTM and ANQGSEA. The CDR3 extends over 20 amino acids. The full variable domain, with the rest looked up from reference TRBV29-1 and TRBJ1-2, is SAVISQKPSRDICQRGTSLTIQCQVDSQVTMMFWYRQQPGQSLTLIATANQGSEATYESGFVIDKFPISRPNLTFSTLTVSNMSPEDSSIYLCSVDTDRIGTGHPTYYGYTFGSGTRLTVV.

Remarks on this clone: Other DNA sequences in the same sample also yield this CDR3. The chain is built from TRBV7-2 and TRBJ2-7; maybe TRBD2 (5 bases). V was shortened by 2 bases and J by 0 bases, with 11 bases between the two germline ends. The germline V gene has CDR1 SGHTA and CDR2 FQGNSA. The length of the CDR3 is 15 residues. Here the CDR3 reads CASSLTSGLSYEQYF. The DNA of the CDR3 is TGTGCCAGCAGCTTAACTAGTGGCCTCTCCTACGAGCAGTACTTC.